Listed below are T cell receptor beta chains from one sample, sequenced in a study of cytomegalovirus exposure and HLA in healthy donors. The repertoire was sequenced with immunoSEQ multiplex PCR; TCRdb's copy has only in-frame clones and lacks some. The table records approximately 190,000 clones, around 80% of them present only once. Input material: PBMCs. The receptors come from a man in his forties in good health and CMV-seropositive. Each CDR3 is given with its conserved first and last residue. The order of the fields is clone size, V gene, D gene, CDR3 length, J gene, CDR3 protein, CDR3 DNA. A D gene is named only where the DNA matches it firmly. Expanded clones are given a class, and other clones once, few, many or no size at all.

clone size: -
V gene: TRBV5-5
D gene: TRBD1
CDR3 length: 14
J gene: TRBJ2-5
CDR3 protein: CASSSGTDQETQYF
CDR3 DNA: TGTGCCAGCAGCTCGGGGACAGACCAAGAGACCCAGTACTTC

clone size: once
V gene: TRBV5-4
D gene: TRBD1
CDR3 length: 15
J gene: TRBJ1-6
CDR3 protein: CASSSRDRYNSPLHF
CDR3 DNA: TGTGCCAGCAGCTCGCGGGACAGATACAATTCACCCCTCCACTTT

clone size: -
V gene: TRBV9
D gene: -
CDR3 length: 16
J gene: TRBJ2-1
CDR3 protein: CASSVVSGDSYNEQFF
CDR3 DNA: TGTGCCAGCAGCGTAGTTTCCGGGGACTCCTACAATGAGCAGTTCTTC

clone size: -
V gene: TRBV5-6
D gene: TRBD1
CDR3 length: 15
J gene: TRBJ1-5
CDR3 protein: CASSWGAGGRQPQHF
CDR3 DNA: TGTGCCAGCAGCTGGGGGGCAGGGGGACGTCAGCCCCAGCATTTT

clone size: few
V gene: TRBV6-6
D gene: -
CDR3 length: 13
J gene: TRBJ2-1
CDR3 protein: CAGAVSSYNEQFF
CDR3 DNA: TGTGCCGGGGCCGTTTCCTCCTACAATGAGCAGTTCTTC

clone size: few
V gene: TRBV5-1
D gene: TRBD1
CDR3 length: 14
J gene: TRBJ1-1
CDR3 protein: CASSLQGRNTEAFF
CDR3 DNA: TGCGCCAGCAGCTTACAGGGGAGGAACACTGAAGCTTTCTTT

clone size: -
V gene: TRBV27
D gene: -
CDR3 length: 11
J gene: TRBJ2-7
CDR3 protein: CASSSSDEQYF
CDR3 DNA: TGTGCCAGCAGTTCCAGTGACGAGCAGTACTTC

clone size: few
V gene: TRBV2
D gene: -
CDR3 length: 15
J gene: TRBJ1-3
CDR3 protein: CASSDRQHSGNTIYF
CDR3 DNA: TGTGCCAGCAGTGATAGACAGCACTCTGGAAACACCATATATTTT

clone size: -
V gene: TRBV28
D gene: TRBD1
CDR3 length: 15
J gene: TRBJ1-6
CDR3 protein: CASLPGQLYNSPLHF
CDR3 DNA: TGTGCCAGTCTCCCGGGACAGCTCTATAATTCACCCCTCCACTTT

clone size: few
V gene: TRBV5-1
D gene: TRBD2
CDR3 length: 13
J gene: TRBJ2-5
CDR3 protein: CASRDYLQETQYF
CDR3 DNA: TGCGCCAGTCGGGACTACTTACAAGAGACCCAGTACTTC

clone size: few
V gene: TRBV5-6
D gene: -
CDR3 length: 12
J gene: TRBJ1-2
CDR3 protein: CASSLGAYGYTF
CDR3 DNA: TGTGCCAGCAGCTTGGGGGCCTATGGCTACACCTTC

clone size: -
V gene: TRBV7-3
D gene: -
CDR3 length: 18
J gene: TRBJ1-4
CDR3 protein: CASSLYGRPSATNEKLFF
CDR3 DNA: TGTGCCAGCAGCTTATATGGGCGACCGTCTGCAACTAATGAAAAACTGTTTTTT

clone size: -
V gene: TRBV5-4
D gene: TRBD2
CDR3 length: 19
J gene: TRBJ2-7
CDR3 protein: CASSLEPGLAGGLSYEQYF
CDR3 DNA: TGTGCCAGCAGCTTGGAACCGGGACTAGCGGGGGGTTTATCCTACGAGCAGTACTTC

clone size: -
V gene: TRBV27
D gene: -
CDR3 length: 16
J gene: TRBJ1-5
CDR3 protein: CASSLSIGAGVQPQHF
CDR3 DNA: TGTGCCAGCAGTTTATCAATTGGGGCAGGGGTACAGCCCCAGCATTTT

clone size: few
V gene: TRBV18
D gene: -
CDR3 length: 13
J gene: TRBJ1-6
CDR3 protein: CASSRTYNSPLHF
CDR3 DNA: TGTGCCAGCTCACGGACATATAATTCACCCCTCCACTTT

clone size: -
V gene: TRBV7-3
D gene: TRBD2
CDR3 length: 21
J gene: TRBJ2-1
CDR3 protein: CASSSPGRAGGPSQGHNEQFF
CDR3 DNA: TGTGCCAGCAGCTCCCCCGGTAGAGCGGGGGGGCCATCTCAAGGGCACAATGAGCAGTTCTTC

clone size: -
V gene: TRBV5-4
D gene: -
CDR3 length: 18
J gene: TRBJ1-6
CDR3 protein: CASSLVIVPSSYNSPLHF
CDR3 DNA: TGTGCCAGCAGCTTGGTGATTGTTCCGAGCTCCTATAATTCACCCCTCCACTTT

clone size: -
V gene: TRBV7-9
D gene: -
CDR3 length: 12
J gene: TRBJ2-5
CDR3 protein: CSSSSIQETQYF
CDR3 DNA: TGTTCCAGCAGCTCCATCCAAGAGACCCAGTACTTC

clone size: few
V gene: TRBV4-3
D gene: TRBD1
CDR3 length: 16
J gene: TRBJ2-2
CDR3 protein: CASSQKQGITTGELFF
CDR3 DNA: TGCGCCAGCAGCCAGAAACAGGGGATAACCACCGGGGAGCTGTTTTTT

clone size: -
V gene: TRBV5-4
D gene: TRBD1
CDR3 length: 14
J gene: TRBJ1-2
CDR3 protein: CASSHRGQGEGYTF
CDR3 DNA: TGTGCCAGCAGCCACAGGGGGCAAGGGGAAGGCTACACCTTC

clone size: -
V gene: TRBV7-9
D gene: -
CDR3 length: 14
J gene: TRBJ1-3
CDR3 protein: CASSLRSSGNTIYF
CDR3 DNA: TGTGCCAGCAGCTTAAGGAGCTCTGGAAACACCATATATTTT

clone size: -
V gene: TRBV5-6
D gene: -
CDR3 length: 15
J gene: TRBJ1-3
CDR3 protein: CASSLQGYPGNTIYF
CDR3 DNA: TGTGCCAGCAGCTTGCAGGGCTACCCTGGAAACACCATATATTTT

clone size: -
V gene: TRBV6-5
D gene: -
CDR3 length: 15
J gene: TRBJ2-7
CDR3 protein: CASTKSQGRSYEQYF
CDR3 DNA: TGTGCCAGCACTAAATCACAGGGCCGCTCCTACGAGCAGTACTTC

clone size: -
V gene: TRBV6-1
D gene: TRBD1
CDR3 length: 12
J gene: TRBJ2-1
CDR3 protein: CASSEGTGEQFF
CDR3 DNA: TGTGCCAGCAGTGAAGGGACAGGGGAGCAGTTCTTC

clone size: -
V gene: TRBV28
D gene: -
CDR3 length: 14
J gene: TRBJ1-5
CDR3 protein: CASSLSGGNQPQHF
CDR3 DNA: TGTGCCAGCAGTTTATCAGGGGGCAATCAGCCCCAGCATTTT

clone size: once
V gene: TRBV4-3
D gene: TRBD1
CDR3 length: 13
J gene: TRBJ2-5
CDR3 protein: CASSQTGRETQYF
CDR3 DNA: TGCGCCAGCAGCCAGACAGGGCGAGAGACCCAGTACTTC

clone size: -
V gene: TRBV7-3
D gene: -
CDR3 length: 15
J gene: TRBJ2-5
CDR3 protein: CASSLTTGRQETQYF
CDR3 DNA: TGTGCCAGCAGCTTAACGACGGGGAGGCAAGAGACCCAGTACTTC

clone size: -
V gene: TRBV4-3
D gene: -
CDR3 length: 18
J gene: TRBJ2-1
CDR3 protein: CASSQEPRGLKLGNEQFF
CDR3 DNA: TGCGCCAGCAGCCAAGAGCCCCGGGGACTTAAGCTAGGCAATGAGCAGTTCTTC

clone size: -
V gene: TRBV7-9
D gene: -
CDR3 length: 16
J gene: TRBJ2-2
CDR3 protein: CASSPRGFGVPGELFF
CDR3 DNA: TGTGCCAGCAGCCCCCGAGGGTTTGGGGTCCCCGGGGAGCTGTTTTTT

clone size: -
V gene: TRBV28
D gene: TRBD1
CDR3 length: 19
J gene: TRBJ2-2
CDR3 protein: CASSSGTGVPDPNTGELFF
CDR3 DNA: TGTGCCAGCAGTTCCGGGACAGGGGTCCCCGATCCGAACACCGGGGAGCTGTTTTTT

clone size: -
V gene: TRBV21-1
D gene: -
CDR3 length: 15
J gene: TRBJ1-2
CDR3 protein: CASSKDLTGEEGYTF
CDR3 DNA: TGTGCCAGCAGCAAAGATTTGACAGGGGAAGAAGGCTACACCTTC

clone size: -
V gene: TRBV7-7
D gene: TRBD1
CDR3 length: 15
J gene: TRBJ1-5
CDR3 protein: CASSARTGYNQPQHF
CDR3 DNA: TGTGCTAGCAGCGCCCGGACAGGTTACAATCAGCCCCAGCATTTT

clone size: -
V gene: TRBV5-1
D gene: -
CDR3 length: 16
J gene: TRBJ2-1
CDR3 protein: CASSFVGGISYNEQFF
CDR3 DNA: TGCGCCAGCAGCTTTGTAGGCGGGATCTCCTACAATGAGCAGTTCTTC

clone size: -
V gene: TRBV7-9
D gene: -
CDR3 length: 13
J gene: TRBJ1-1
CDR3 protein: CASSLGGAGEALF
CDR3 DNA: TGTGCCAGCAGCTTAGGGGGCGCCGGCGAAGCTCTCTTT

clone size: many
V gene: TRBV28
D gene: -
CDR3 length: 14
J gene: TRBJ1-5
CDR3 protein: CASIGLGGNQPQHF
CDR3 DNA: TGTGCCAGCATCGGTCTGGGCGGCAATCAGCCCCAGCATTTT

clone size: -
V gene: TRBV5-1
D gene: -
CDR3 length: 15
J gene: TRBJ2-3
CDR3 protein: CASSLDSYYTDTQYF
CDR3 DNA: TGCGCCAGCAGCCTAGACAGTTACTACACAGATACGCAGTATTTT

clone size: -
V gene: TRBV9
D gene: TRBD1
CDR3 length: 17
J gene: TRBJ2-3
CDR3 protein: CASSSMSQGARSDTQYF
CDR3 DNA: TGTGCCAGCAGCTCAATGTCACAGGGGGCGAGATCAGATACGCAGTATTTT

clone size: few
V gene: TRBV6-1
D gene: -
CDR3 length: 14
J gene: TRBJ1-1
CDR3 protein: CASSEWTANTEAFF
CDR3 DNA: TGTGCCAGCAGTGAATGGACAGCGAACACTGAAGCTTTCTTT

clone size: few
V gene: TRBV4-1
D gene: -
CDR3 length: 11
J gene: TRBJ1-1
CDR3 protein: CASKGGTEAFF
CDR3 DNA: TGCGCCAGCAAAGGGGGAACTGAAGCTTTCTTT

clone size: -
V gene: TRBV7-9
D gene: -
CDR3 length: 15
J gene: TRBJ2-2
CDR3 protein: CASSPEGQSAGELFF
CDR3 DNA: TGTGCCAGCAGCCCTGAAGGACAGTCGGCAGGGGAGCTGTTTTTT

clone size: -
V gene: TRBV27
D gene: TRBD2
CDR3 length: 17
J gene: TRBJ2-2
CDR3 protein: CASSPPLVSGGVGELFF
CDR3 DNA: TGTGCCAGCAGTCCCCCACTAGTCAGCGGGGGGGTCGGGGAGCTGTTTTTT

clone size: few
V gene: TRBV27
D gene: TRBD1
CDR3 length: 14
J gene: TRBJ1-1
CDR3 protein: CASSLAWTGDEAFF
CDR3 DNA: TGTGCCAGCAGTTTAGCCTGGACAGGGGATGAAGCTTTCTTT

clone size: -
V gene: TRBV27
D gene: TRBD1
CDR3 length: 17
J gene: TRBJ2-7
CDR3 protein: CASSFTTAGTGDDEQYF
CDR3 DNA: TGTGCCAGCAGTTTCACGACCGCCGGGACAGGGGACGACGAGCAGTACTTC

clone size: -
V gene: TRBV5-1
D gene: TRBD2
CDR3 length: 14
J gene: TRBJ2-5
CDR3 protein: CASSPRGGPETQYF
CDR3 DNA: TGCGCCAGCAGCCCTCGGGGAGGGCCAGAGACCCAGTACTTC

clone size: -
V gene: TRBV5-1
D gene: -
CDR3 length: 15
J gene: TRBJ2-6
CDR3 protein: CASSTGWGGANVLTF
CDR3 DNA: TGCGCCAGCAGCACAGGGTGGGGTGGGGCCAACGTCCTGACTTTC

clone size: -
V gene: TRBV2
D gene: -
CDR3 length: 15
J gene: TRBJ1-2
CDR3 protein: CASRYAQGPGYGYTF
CDR3 DNA: TGTGCCAGCAGGTACGCTCAGGGTCCGGGCTATGGCTACACCTTC

clone size: -
V gene: TRBV6-6
D gene: -
CDR3 length: 13
J gene: TRBJ1-6
CDR3 protein: CASIILPDSPLHF
CDR3 DNA: TGTGCCAGCATCATTCTCCCGGATTCACCCCTCCACTTT

clone size: -
V gene: TRBV27
D gene: TRBD1
CDR3 length: 14
J gene: TRBJ1-1
CDR3 protein: CASSLGQHQAEAFF
CDR3 DNA: TGTGCCAGCAGTTTGGGACAGCATCAGGCTGAAGCTTTCTTT

clone size: -
V gene: TRBV29-1
D gene: -
CDR3 length: 10
J gene: TRBJ1-2
CDR3 protein: CSVSFYGYTF
CDR3 DNA: TGCAGCGTCTCCTTCTATGGCTACACCTTC

clone size: -
V gene: TRBV19
D gene: TRBD1
CDR3 length: 13
J gene: TRBJ2-1
CDR3 protein: CASSASTGNEQFF
CDR3 DNA: TGTGCCAGTAGTGCCTCGACAGGGAATGAGCAGTTCTTC

clone size: -
V gene: TRBV5-1
D gene: TRBD2
CDR3 length: 17
J gene: TRBJ2-3
CDR3 protein: CASSLVAGGISTDTQYF
CDR3 DNA: TGCGCCAGCAGCTTGGTAGCGGGGGGGATTAGCACAGATACGCAGTATTTT

clone size: -
V gene: TRBV5-4
D gene: TRBD2
CDR3 length: 16
J gene: TRBJ2-1
CDR3 protein: CASSLSGGNRYNEQFF
CDR3 DNA: TGTGCCAGCAGCTTGAGCGGGGGGAATCGTTACAATGAGCAGTTCTTC

clone size: -
V gene: TRBV11-2
D gene: TRBD1
CDR3 length: 15
J gene: TRBJ1-5
CDR3 protein: CASSATGASNQPQHF
CDR3 DNA: TGTGCCAGCAGCGCAACAGGGGCTAGCAATCAGCCCCAGCATTTT

clone size: -
V gene: TRBV6-5
D gene: -
CDR3 length: 12
J gene: TRBJ2-5
CDR3 protein: CASSLRRGTQYF
CDR3 DNA: TGTGCCAGCAGCCTCCGCAGGGGGACCCAGTACTTC